The 13 T cell receptor beta chains reported below all come from one sample, sequenced in a study of cytomegalovirus exposure and HLA in healthy donors. The PCR used 60 Vbeta and 13 Jbeta primers. Here immunoSEQ multiplex PCR was the method, and the copy in TCRdb shows in-frame clones only, minus some. This sample carries over 100,000 clones, around 84% of them seen once, and the ten largest clones take 2.5% to 3.5%. The sequenced sample consisted of PBMCs. The receptors stem from a woman in her twenties or thirties in good health and CMV-seropositive.

The chain has TRBV5-6 and TRBJ1-1, with a tentative D call TRBD1 (5 bases). The germline V gene has CDR1 SGHDT and CDR2 YYEEEE. The CDR3 is made up of 14 amino acids. V was cut by 2 bases and J by 4 bases, with 12 bases left in between. The CDR3: CASSFGGGGTEAFF. CDR3 nucleotide sequence: TGTGCCAGCAGCTTTGGGGGGGGAGGCACTGAAGCTTTCTTT.

This chain joins TRBV4-3 and TRBJ1-5; possible D gene TRBD1, 5 bases. The germline CDR1 and CDR2 sequences are LGHNA and YSLEER. V was clipped by 0 bases and J by 10 bases, with 10 bases between them. The CDR3 contains 13 residues. The CDR3 DNA follows: TGCGCCAGCAGCCAAGATTCAGGGTTTCCCCAGCATTTT. Amino acid sequence: CASSQDSGFPQHF.

The chain links TRBV5-1 to TRBJ2-5; 8 bases fit TRBD2. With 0 bases clipped from V and 6 bases from J, the junction kept 7 bases outside the gene matches. CDR1 SGHRS and CDR2 YFSETQ come from the germline V gene. The CDR3 is 15 amino acids. CDR3 sequence reads: CASSLDGGEGKTQYF. The CDR3 DNA is TGCGCCAGCAGCTTGGACGGGGGGGAAGGAAAGACCCAGTACTTC.

The V and J genes are TRBV27 and TRBJ2-5; TRBD1 might be the D (6 bases). Germline CDR1 is MNHEY and CDR2 is SMNVEV (reference sequence). V was cut by 1 base and J by 7 bases, with 10 bases left in between. This CDR3 spans 13 amino acids. CDR3 DNA sequence: TGTGCCAGCAGTTTATACAGGGATGGGACCCAGTACTTC. Protein sequence: CASSLYRDGTQYF.

This clone was observed a handful of times. The V and J genes are TRBV13 and TRBJ2-3; D remains unclear. V was clipped by 3 bases and J by 3 bases, with 7 bases between them. Germline V CDR1 and CDR2: PRHDT, FYEKMQ (reference sequence). The CDR3 contains 13 residues. The CDR3 is CASSFEVTDTQYF. CDR3 DNA sequence: TGTGCCAGCAGCTTCGAGGTGACAGATACGCAGTATTTT.

CDR3 residues: CSAIITNGYTF. DNA of the CDR3: TGCAGTGCTATTATTACAAATGGCTACACCTTC. V usage is TRBV20-1 and J usage is TRBJ1-2; D is unclear. V lost 4 bases and J 6 bases, leaving 9 bases between the germline ends. CDR1 is DFQATT and CDR2 is SNEGSKA in the germline V gene (reference sequence). The CDR3 loop spans 11 amino acids.

This rearrangement joins TRBV2 to TRBJ1-2; D possibly corresponds to TRBD1 (5 bases). This CDR3 region has 14 residues. The V end lost 5 bases, the J end lost 2 bases, and 12 bases lay between the germline ends. The germline gives CDR1 SNHLY, CDR2 FYNNEI. CDR3 protein: CASSRGRGNYGYTF. CDR3 nucleotides: TGTGCCAGCAGTAGGGGACGGGGGAACTATGGCTACACCTTC.

The chain couples TRBV15 to TRBJ2-5, with TRBD1 as a possible D gene (5 bases). CDR1 and CDR2 from the germline V gene are LNHNV and YYDKDF (reference sequence). The CDR3 sequence is 13 residues long. V shed 0 bases and J shed 5 bases, with 7 bases lying between them. The CDR3 loop reads CATSREGVETQYF. In DNA, the CDR3 is TGTGCCACCAGCAGAGAAGGGGTGGAGACCCAGTACTTC.

This clone was seen just once. The J gene is TRBJ2-7, the V gene TRBV6-5; TRBD1 agrees at 9 bases. The CDR3 covers 14 residues. Germline CDR1 and CDR2: MNHEY and SVGAGI. V trimming: 6 bases; J trimming: 4 bases; junction bases outside the gene matches: 7. CDR3 coding DNA: TGTGCCAGCAGGGGACCGGGACAGGGATACGAGCAGTACTTC. Amino acids: CASRGPGQGYEQYF.

V gene TRBV7-9 combines with J gene TRBJ1-2, with TRBD1 matching over 10 bases. V was pared by 1 base and J by 5 bases, with 7 bases of the junction left unmatched. This CDR3 is built from 16 residues. CDR1 is SEHNR and CDR2 is FQNEAQ in the germline V gene (reference sequence). The CDR3, as DNA: TGTGCCAGCAGCTTAGGGACCCCGGGACAGGGGTATGGCTACACCTTC. Translation gives CASSLGTPGQGYGYTF.

The chain carries TRBV9 and TRBJ1-3; no firm D call. CDR3 length: 12 amino acids. The germline gives CDR1 SGDLS, CDR2 YYNGEE. V lost 4 bases to trimming and J lost 4 bases, with 6 bases between them. CDR3 nucleotides: TGTGCCAGCAGCTCGACAGGAAACACCATATATTTT. Translation: CASSSTGNTIYF.

The rearrangement joins TRBV9 to TRBJ1-1; D is undetermined. Trimming stripped 0 bases from V and 2 bases from J, with 8 bases between. This CDR3 spans 14 amino acids. From germline, CDR1 is SGDLS and CDR2 YYNGEE. DNA for the CDR3: TGTGCCAGCAGCGTAGCCCACACCAACACTGAAGCTTTCTTT. The encoded protein is CASSVAHTNTEAFF.

DNA of the CDR3: TGTGCCAGCAGCTCACGCAGGGTTTGGCAAGAGACCCAGTACTTC. Residues: CASSSRRVWQETQYF. This sequence joins TRBV5-6 and TRBJ2-5; D is possibly TRBD1 (5 bases). The germline V and J ends were trimmed by 3 bases and 2 bases, with 14 bases remaining between them. Germline CDR1 and CDR2: SGHDT and YYEEEE. CDR3 length: 15 amino acids.